A single sample is the source of the 24 T cell receptor beta chains below, sequenced in a study of T cell responses to AZD1222 COVID-19 vaccine (dated by TCRdb to about 2021). Per the publication, the time point label means: baseline before first vaccination. The library was built by means of the immunoSEQ multiplex PCR assay. TCRdb mirrors the immuneACCESS table, restricted to in-frame sequences. Some clones are absent from its copies; in checked studies, under half trace to an unresolved V gene, and the reason for the others is unknown. The sample profile shows just under 100,000 clones; around nine tenths of them were found once. The ten most abundant clones make up roughly 2.8% of the sample. Sample: peripheral blood, taken on day 0 of AZD1222 vaccination. The receptors here all came from an adult in good health.

The gene calls are TRBV10-3 and TRBJ1-5; no firm D call. Trimming took off 3 bases at V and 6 bases at J, with 6 bases between the two ends. The CDR3 extends over 12 amino acids. Germline CDR1 is ENHRY and CDR2 is SYGVKD. CDR3 sequence reads: CAISDSSQPQHF. The DNA for the CDR3 is TGTGCCATCAGTGACAGTAGTCAGCCCCAGCATTTT.

This clone has only one observation. V and J are TRBV6-5 and TRBJ2-7; D might be TRBD1 or TRBD2, each matching 5 bases. CDR3 length: 15 residues. Germline CDR1 and CDR2: MNHEY and SVGAGI. V lost 8 bases to trimming and J lost 0 bases, with 17 bases between them. The CDR3: CASSTEGRSSYEQYF. The CDR3 DNA follows: TGTGCCAGCTCCACTGAGGGACGAAGCTCCTACGAGCAGTACTTC.

V usage is TRBV4-1 and J usage is TRBJ2-1; perhaps D is TRBD1 or TRBD2 (5 bases each). The CDR3 is made up of 15 amino acids. CDR1 is MGHRA and CDR2 is YSYEKL in the germline V gene. Between the trimmed V and J ends, which lost 5 bases and 4 bases, there was a span of 15 bases. The CDR3 sequence is CASSYTSGPYNEQFF. CDR3 nucleotide sequence: TGCGCCAGCAGCTATACCTCGGGACCATACAATGAGCAGTTCTTC.

The chain employs TRBV7-2 and TRBJ1-1; no firm D call. The germline V and J ends were trimmed by 7 bases and 1 base, with 7 bases remaining between them. This CDR3 region has 12 residues. CDR1 is SGHTA and CDR2 is FQGNSA in the germline V gene. CDR3 DNA sequence: TGTGCCAGCAAGTGGGGGAACACTGAAGCTTTCTTT. Amino acids: CASKWGNTEAFF.

The chain has TRBV30 and TRBJ1-5, with 7 bases matching TRBD1. V trimming: 2 bases; J trimming: 5 bases; junction bases outside the gene matches: 6. Germline loops: CDR1 GTSNPN, CDR2 SVGIG (reference sequence). This CDR3 comprises 14 residues. CDR3: CAWSSGQGDQPQHF. Here the CDR3 DNA reads TGTGCCTGGAGTAGCGGGCAGGGGGATCAGCCCCAGCATTTT.

The genes are TRBV5-4 and TRBJ2-2, with D unresolved. CDR3 size: 12 residues. The germline V and J ends were trimmed by 3 bases and 2 bases, with 2 bases remaining between them. Looked up from germline, CDR1 is SGHNT and CDR2 is YYREEE (reference sequence). The CDR3: CASSYNTGELFF. As DNA, the CDR3 is TGTGCCAGCAGCTACAACACCGGGGAGCTGTTTTTT. The complete variable domain, with remaining parts taken from reference TRBV5-4 and TRBJ2-2, reads ETGVTQSPTHLIKTRGQQVTLRCSSQSGHNTVSWYQQALGQGPQFIFQYYREEENGRGNFPPRFSGLQFPNYSSELNVNALELDDSALYLCASSYNTGELFFGEGSRLTVL.

The rearrangement links TRBV19 to TRBJ2-4; 14 nucleotides agree with TRBD2. Unmatched junction bases numbered 7, after V lost 5 bases and J lost 4 bases. Germline CDR1 reads LNHDA; CDR2 reads SQIVND (reference sequence). This CDR3 region has 17 residues. CDR3 in DNA: TGTGCCAGTAGTCCCACCGGGACTAGCGGGGGTAAAAACATTCAGTACTTC. As protein: CASSPTGTSGGKNIQYF.

This rearrangement joins TRBV21-1 to TRBJ2-4. TRBV21-1 is described as a pseudogene. The CDR3 runs to 15 residues. The CDR3 nucleotides read TGTGCCAGCAGCCCTGGGACCCTAGCCAAAAACATTCAGTACTTC. Its protein product is CASSPGTLAKNIQYF.

The chain employs TRBV24-1 and TRBJ2-1, with 7 bases fitting TRBD2. The CDR3 length is 13 residues. Looked up from germline, CDR1 is KGHDR and CDR2 is SFDVKD. Trimming removed 9 bases from V and 7 bases from J; junction bases left unmatched: 8. CDR3 protein: CATGRGVGNEQFF. In DNA form, the CDR3 reads TGTGCCACCGGCCGGGGGGTGGGGAATGAGCAGTTCTTC.

The rearrangement links TRBV18 to TRBJ1-1; unclear D gene. Germline lookup yields CDR1 KGHSH and CDR2 LQKENI. The CDR3 has 13 residues. The V gene lost 0 bases and the J gene lost 0 bases, with 2 bases spanning the gap. The CDR3 region has the DNA TGTGCCAGCTCACCACCGGTGAACACTGAAGCTTTCTTT. This translates into CASSPPVNTEAFF.

The J gene is TRBJ1-2, the V gene TRBV5-1; possibly TRBD1 for D (5 bases). Germline CDR1 is SGHRS and CDR2 is YFSETQ. The CDR3 extends over 15 amino acids. V dropped 2 bases and J dropped 2 bases, with 13 bases sitting between them. Written as DNA, the CDR3 is TGCGCCAGCAGCTTCGGGGGAGGACGGAACTATGGCTACACCTTC. The encoded protein is CASSFGGGRNYGYTF.

The V and J genes are TRBV5-1 and TRBJ2-2, with 7 nucleotides matching TRBD1. Germline V gene sequence: CDR1 SGHRS, CDR2 YFSETQ. The CDR3 consists of 16 residues. V trimming: 6 bases; J trimming: 6 bases; junction bases outside the gene matches: 14. The CDR3 coding sequence is TGCGCCAGCAATAAAACCCCCCGACAGGGAGCCGGGGAGCTGTTTTTT. Encoded protein: CASNKTPRQGAGELFF. The full variable domain, completed using reference TRBV5-1 and TRBJ2-2, is KAGVTQTPRYLIKTRGQQVTLSCSPISGHRSVSWYQQTPGQGLQFLFEYFSETQRNKGNFPGRFSGRQFSNSRSEMNVSTLELGDSALYLCASNKTPRQGAGELFFGEGSRLTVL.

V gene TRBV11-3 combines with J gene TRBJ1-6, with unresolved D. From germline, CDR1 is SGHNT and CDR2 YENEEA. This CDR3 region has 17 residues. The germline V and J ends were trimmed by 4 bases and 0 bases, with 13 bases remaining between them. CDR3: CASSSSDRSSYNSPLHF. For the CDR3, the DNA is TGTGCCAGCAGCTCCTCGGACCGGAGCTCCTATAATTCACCCCTCCACTTT.

The V gene is TRBV6-5, the J gene TRBJ1-1; D is ambiguous. V was shortened by 1 base and J by 5 bases, with 8 bases between the two germline ends. Germline CDR1 is MNHEY and CDR2 is SVGAGI. The CDR3 length is 13 residues. The CDR3 DNA reads TGTGCCAGCAGTTACTACGGGGAAACTGAAGCTTTCTTT. It codes for CASSYYGETEAFF.

The chain links TRBV9 to TRBJ2-2; no clear D gene. Between the trimmed V and J ends, which lost 0 bases and 6 bases, there was a span of 6 bases. The CDR3 loop spans 13 amino acids. Germline CDR1 SGDLS, CDR2 YYNGEE. CDR3 protein: CASSVVESGELFF. The CDR3 DNA reads as TGTGCCAGCAGCGTAGTCGAATCCGGGGAGCTGTTTTTT. The complete variable domain, with remaining parts taken from reference TRBV9 and TRBJ2-2, reads DSGVTQTPKHLITATGQRVTLRCSPRSGDLSVYWYQQSLDQGLQFLIQYYNGEERAKGNILERFSAQQFPDLHSELNLSSLELGDSALYFCASSVVESGELFFGEGSRLTVL.

The J gene is TRBJ2-5, the V gene TRBV12-1; the table's D call, TRBD1, has no DNA check behind it. TRBV12-1 is shown as a pseudogene. The CDR3 extends over 10 amino acids. Written as DNA, the CDR3 is TGTGCCAGGGACAAAGAGACCCAGTACTTC. Protein sequence: CARDKETQYF.

The chain employs TRBV12-3 or TRBV12-4 and TRBJ2-1; D is ambiguous. With 6 bases removed from V and 4 bases from J, the gap between germline ends came to 4 bases. The CDR3 is 11 amino acids. This CDR3 reads CASSRYNEQFF. CDR3 coding DNA: TGTGCCAGCAGCCGTTACAATGAGCAGTTCTTC.

This clone came up a few times. This chain joins TRBV18 and TRBJ1-5; tentative D call: TRBD1 (5 bases). This CDR3 is built from 14 residues. With 4 bases removed from V and 2 bases from J, the gap between germline ends came to 9 bases. Germline V gene lookup returns CDR1 KGHSH and CDR2 LQKENI. This chain's CDR3 is CASSRGEGNQPQHF. For the CDR3, the DNA is TGTGCCAGCTCACGGGGGGAGGGCAATCAGCCCCAGCATTTT.

This chain connects TRBV25-1 to TRBJ2-5, with unresolved D. The V end was cut by 3 bases, the J end by 2 bases, with 19 bases between. CDR1 is MGHDK, CDR2 SYGVNS, per germline. This CDR3 has 17 amino acids. The CDR3 DNA reads TGTGCCAGCAGTGATTACCCCACCGCAGAAACTCAAGAGACCCAGTACTTC. Translated: CASSDYPTAETQETQYF.

This chain links TRBV24-1 with TRBJ2-5; a possible D gene is TRBD1 (6 bases). From germline, CDR1 is KGHDR and CDR2 SFDVKD. V was shortened by 3 bases and J by 0 bases, with 16 bases between the two germline ends. The CDR3 has 17 amino acids. CDR3 in DNA: TGTGCCACCAGTGATCACTTGGGCAGGGGAGACCAAGAGACCCAGTACTTC. This translates into CATSDHLGRGDQETQYF.

The chain couples TRBV20-1 to TRBJ1-1; D remains ambiguous. Germline values: CDR1 DFQATT, CDR2 SNEGSKA (reference sequence). The CDR3 extends over 10 amino acids. V was pared by 6 bases and J by 8 bases, with 10 bases between. This chain's CDR3 is CSAPLREAFF. The DNA of the CDR3 is TGCAGTGCGCCTCTGCGCGAAGCTTTCTTT.

This clone was observed once. CDR3 in DNA: TGTGCCACCAGCAGAGAAGGCTACAGGACGTCTAGCAATCAGCCCCAGCATTTT. Residues: CATSREGYRTSSNQPQHF. The V gene is TRBV15, the J gene TRBJ1-5; the D gene is possibly TRBD1 (5 bases). Germline CDR1 reads LNHNV; CDR2 reads YYDKDF (reference sequence). V dropped 0 bases and J dropped 0 bases, with 15 bases sitting between them. This CDR3 has 18 residues.

CDR3 sequence reads: CASSLDNSPLHF. The CDR3 DNA is TGTGCCAGCAGCTTGGATAATTCACCCCTCCACTTT. V usage is TRBV5-4 and J usage is TRBJ1-6, with unresolved D. Deletions cut 0 bases from V and 5 bases from J, with 0 bases between. CDR1 is SGHNT, CDR2 YYREEE, per germline (reference sequence). The length of the CDR3 is 12 residues.

This sequence joins TRBV5-1 and TRBJ2-3; 12 bases agree with TRBD2. CDR1 and CDR2 from the germline V gene are SGHRS and YFSETQ. V gave up 4 bases and J gave up 6 bases; unmatched junction bases: 6. CDR3 length: 15 residues. The DNA for the CDR3 is TGCGCCAGCAGCAGGACTAGCGGGGTGCAGGATACGCAGTATTTT. This translates into CASSRTSGVQDTQYF.